Given below is one T cell receptor (beta chain) in context. Trimming cost V 3 bases and J 2 bases; bases outside gene matches: 11. This CDR3 is built from 17 residues. CDR1 and CDR2 from the germline V gene are SGHRS and YFSETQ. This record belongs to a study of blood T cell repertoires in COVID-19. Sequencing used immunoSEQ multiplex PCR; TCRdb keeps in-frame clones, though not all of them. The sample lists roughly 73,000 clones; about 88% were seen once. The receptor was isolated from a man between 65 and 85 years old with active or convalescent COVID-19. The specimen sequenced was peripheral blood. This chain joins TRBV5-1 and TRBJ2-3, with TRBD1 matching 8 bases. DNA of the CDR3: TGCGCCAGCAGCTCGTTGAGACAGGGGAAAACCACAGATACGCAGTATTTT. Protein sequence: CASSSLRQGKTTDTQYF.